The 11 T cell receptor beta chains below come from one sample, sequenced in a study of glioma-infiltrating T cells after dendritic cell vaccination. Regarding time point: after dendritic cell vaccination, including at tumor progression/relapse. TCRdb's table, derived via immunoSEQ multiplex PCR, lists solely in-frame clones and lacks some. The data contain around 83,000 clones, 85% of them singletons. The sequences come from blood, collected after dendritic cell vaccination. All receptors come from a human donor with glioblastoma.

The V gene is TRBV6-5, the J gene TRBJ2-5; the match to TRBD2 covers 9 bases. Germline CDR1 MNHEY, CDR2 SVGAGI. The CDR3 spans 16 residues. The V and J ends lost 0 bases and 11 bases, in that order; junction bases with no gene match: 13. CDR3 region: CASSYSIQREDGEQYF. The CDR3, as DNA: TGTGCCAGCAGTTACTCGATCCAGCGGGAGGATGGGGAGCAGTACTTC.

The V gene is TRBV7-3, the J gene TRBJ2-4, with 7 bases identical to TRBD1. Trimming at V came to 5 bases and at J to 6 bases, leaving 7 bases not matched to a gene. Per the germline V gene, CDR1 is SGHTA and CDR2 is FQGTGA. CDR3 length: 14 amino acids. CDR3 residues: CASSATGTANIQYF. The CDR3 coding sequence is TGTGCCAGCAGCGCGACCGGGACAGCAAACATTCAGTACTTC.

This clone was detected a few times. This chain links TRBV7-9 with TRBJ2-5; D might be TRBD2 (5 bases). Germline V gene sequence: CDR1 SEHNR, CDR2 FQNEAQ (reference sequence). The CDR3 is made up of 16 amino acids. The V gene lost 5 bases and the J gene lost 3 bases, with 19 bases spanning the gap. The CDR3 spells CASSPIIGGSKETQYF. As DNA, the CDR3 is TGTGCCAGCAGCCCCATAATAGGAGGATCTAAAGAGACCCAGTACTTC.

The chain links TRBV28 to TRBJ2-5; tentatively, D is TRBD2 (6 bases). The J call is in doubt because the DNA end fits TRBJ2-7 better. Germline V CDR1 and CDR2: MDHEN, SYDVKM. The CDR3 has 15 amino acids. The CDR3 nucleotides are TGTGCCAGCAGTTCGTGGGAGGCGGTCTCCTACGAGCAGTACTTC. Translating gives CASSSWEAVSYEQYF.

The genes are TRBV7-8 and TRBJ1-5; 7 bases match TRBD1. The CDR3 loop spans 16 amino acids. From germline, CDR1 is SGHVS and CDR2 FQNEAQ. J lost 4 bases, V lost 5 bases, and 11 bases had no gene match. The CDR3 DNA reads as TGTGCCAGCAGCCCCCAAGGAGGGGGCCTTAATCAGCCCCAGCATTTT. It specifies CASSPQGGGLNQPQHF.

The chain joins TRBV4-1 to TRBJ1-6, with no clear D. In germline, CDR1 is MGHRA, CDR2 YSYEKL. The V end lost 5 bases, the J end lost 0 bases, and 11 bases lay between the germline ends. There are 16 residues in the CDR3. The CDR3 region is CASSNNQRSYNSPLHF. In nucleotides, the CDR3 is TGCGCCAGCAGCAATAACCAGCGCTCCTATAATTCACCCCTCCACTTT.

This sequence joins TRBV7-4 and TRBJ1-1; no reliable D call. V was clipped by 5 bases and J by 0 bases, with 10 bases between them. This CDR3 is built from 14 residues. CDR1 and CDR2 (germline): SGHVT, SQSDAQ. CDR3 amino acids: CASSPQELNTEAFF. CDR3 in DNA: TGTGCCAGCAGCCCACAAGAACTGAACACTGAAGCTTTCTTT.

This chain uses TRBV2 with TRBJ1-2; D possibly corresponds to TRBD1 (5 bases). The germline V gene encodes CDR1 SNHLY and CDR2 FYNNEI. V was trimmed by 8 bases and J by 4 bases, leaving 11 bases between them. The CDR3 spans 12 residues. The CDR3: CASGADSYGYTF. DNA for the CDR3: TGTGCCAGCGGGGCAGATTCCTATGGCTACACCTTC. Filled out from reference TRBV2 and TRBJ1-2, the complete variable domain reads EPEVTQTPSHQVTQMGQEVILRCVPISNHLYFYWYRQILGQKVEFLVSFYNNEISEKSEIFDDQFSVERPDGSNFTLKIRSTKLEDSAMYFCASGADSYGYTFGSGTRLTVV.

The chain employs TRBV15 and TRBJ2-5; a weak D match, TRBD2 (7 bases). The length of the CDR3 is 12 residues. The V and J ends lost 6 bases and 5 bases respectively, with 10 bases between them. The germline gives CDR1 LNHNV, CDR2 YYDKDF (reference sequence). The CDR3 region is CATRRGGETQYF. The CDR3 region has the DNA TGTGCCACCAGGAGGGGGGGGGAGACCCAGTACTTC.

The rearrangement joins TRBV19 to TRBJ1-2; D is ambiguous. Deletions cut 3 bases from V and 4 bases from J, with 15 bases between. The CDR3 runs 15 residues. Germline V gene data show CDR1 as LNHDA and CDR2 as SQIVND (reference sequence). The CDR3 sequence is CASSMDGKGGYGYTF. In DNA form, the CDR3 reads TGTGCCAGTAGTATGGACGGGAAAGGCGGCTATGGCTACACCTTC.

This rearrangement joins TRBV10-3 to TRBJ2-1, with 7 bases lining up with TRBD1. Germline V gene sequence: CDR1 ENHRY, CDR2 SYGVKD. The CDR3 length is 18 residues. V dropped 0 bases and J dropped 4; count of bases not matched to a gene: 12. CDR3 nucleotide sequence: TGTGCCATCAGTGAGTCAAGTTTTGCAGGGGGAAGGTACAATGAGCAGTTCTTC. It codes for CAISESSFAGGRYNEQFF.